Listed below are T cell receptor beta chains from one sample, sequenced in a study of T-cell memory formation after mild COVID-19. A single record per CDR3 protein comes from TCRdb applying MiXCR to the 5' RACE reads. Among about 290,000 distinct CDR3 sequences listed, about 16% were seen once. What was sequenced was PBMCs or a T cell subset sorted from them (not recorded which). All receptors derive from a man younger than 35 who had mild COVID-19 (a few samples of this study predate the infection). Cell type and time point are not known. The CDR3 runs from the conserved cysteine through the conserved F or W. Each record gives: V gene, clone size, J gene, D gene, CDR3 protein, CDR3 DNA. D genes are given only for firm matches. Size is stated for part of the rows, as once, few or many counts, or as a class when the clone is expanded.

>TRBV4-3|few|TRBJ1-3|NA
CASSQGGGSGNTIYF
TGCGCCAGCAGCCAAGGCGGGGGCTCTGGAAACACCATATATTTT
>TRBV7-2|few|TRBJ2-7|TRBD2
CASSSKTGTSGGSSYEQYF
TGTGCCAGCAGCTCTAAAACCGGGACTAGCGGCGGGAGCTCCTACGAGCAGTACTTC
>TRBV4-1|NA|TRBJ1-3|NA
CASRSFSSGNTIYF
TGCGCCAGCAGGTCCTTTTCCTCTGGAAACACCATATATTTT
>TRBV20-1|NA|TRBJ1-1|NA
CSARDRAEAFF
TGCAGTGCTAGAGATAGGGCTGAAGCTTTCTTT
>TRBV4-1|many|TRBJ2-1|TRBD2
CASSQRLAGGYNEQFF
TGCGCCAGCAGCCAACGACTAGCGGGGGGTTACAATGAGCAGTTCTTC
>TRBV29-1|many|TRBJ2-5|NA
CSVRQQETQYF
TGCAGCGTTAGACAGCAAGAGACCCAGTACTTC
>TRBV27|NA|TRBJ2-7|NA
CASGTYEQYF
TGTGCCAGCGGTACCTACGAGCAGTACTTC
>TRBV2|few|TRBJ1-6|TRBD1
CASRDSGTGLSPLHF
TGTGCCAGCAGAGACTCCGGGACAGGGCTTTCACCCCTCCACTTT
>TRBV7-3|few|TRBJ2-3|TRBD2
CASSSNPVLAGLTDTQYF
TGTGCCAGCAGCTCAAACCCCGTTTTAGCGGGGCTCACAGATACGCAGTATTTT
>TRBV7-9|few|TRBJ2-3|TRBD2
CASSSTTLGLAGAGDTQYF
TGTGCCAGCAGCTCAACCACGCTGGGACTAGCGGGGGCCGGCGATACGCAGTATTTT
>TRBV11-2|NA|TRBJ2-2|NA
CASSLRGTTPGELFF
TGTGCCAGCAGCTTGAGGGGGACCACGCCCGGGGAGCTGTTTTTT
>TRBV20-1|few|TRBJ1-4|NA
CSASSGPNEKLFF
TGCAGTGCTAGTTCAGGTCCTAATGAAAAACTGTTTTTT
>TRBV5-1|few|TRBJ2-1|NA
CASSLAGLLRNEQFF
TGCGCCAGCAGCTTGGCCGGGCTACTGCGGAATGAGCAGTTCTTC
>TRBV5-1|few|TRBJ2-3|NA
CASSLFGGENTDTQYF
TGCGCCAGCAGCTTGTTTGGCGGGGAAAATACAGATACGCAGTATTTT
>TRBV28|NA|TRBJ2-2|NA
CASSLGARAYLNTGELFF
TGTGCCAGCAGCCTCGGGGCGAGGGCATACCTAAACACCGGGGAGCTGTTTTTT
>TRBV20-1|NA|TRBJ2-1|TRBD1
CSASRPGTGKNEQFF
TGCAGTGCTTCACGTCCCGGGACAGGGAAGAATGAGCAGTTCTTC
>TRBV6-5|few|TRBJ2-7|NA
CASSYSGRSNGNEQYF
TGTGCCAGCAGTTACTCGGGACGGTCTAATGGTAACGAGCAGTACTTC
>TRBV6-2/TRBV6-3|NA|TRBJ2-7|NA
CASSYRPFVGGEQYF
TGTGCCAGCAGTTACCGTCCGTTCGTGGGGGGCGAGCAGTACTTC
>TRBV12-3/TRBV12-4|few|TRBJ1-2|NA
CASISTGTYGYTF
TGTGCCAGCATTTCTACCGGGACCTATGGCTACACCTTC
>TRBV5-1|few|TRBJ1-3|TRBD1
CASSLGPGQGYTIYF
TGCGCCAGCAGCTTGGGACCGGGACAGGGATACACCATATATTTT
>TRBV19|few|TRBJ1-2|NA
CASSIRTLSRGYTF
TGTGCCAGTAGTATAAGGACTCTAAGTCGTGGCTACACCTTC
>TRBV7-2|few|TRBJ1-1|NA
CASSLSRATEAFF
TGTGCCAGCAGCTTATCGCGGGCAACTGAGGCTTTCTTT
>TRBV6-5|NA|TRBJ1-6|TRBD1
CASSYSTRDRNSPLHF
TGTGCCAGCAGTTACTCTACCCGGGACAGGAATTCACCCCTCCACTTT
>TRBV20-1|NA|TRBJ2-3|NA
CSARDSRTKTQYF
TGCAGTGCGCGGGACTCCCGGACGAAGACGCAGTATTTT
>TRBV25-1|NA|TRBJ1-6|TRBD1
CASSVEGQGVSPLHF
TGTGCCAGCAGTGTTGAGGGACAGGGGGTCTCACCCCTCCACTTT
>TRBV5-1|NA|TRBJ1-1|TRBD1
CASSLELTGTGRNTEAFF
TGCGCCAGCAGCTTGGAGCTTACGGGGACAGGGAGGAACACTGAAGCTTTCTTT
>TRBV5-1|many|TRBJ1-1|NA
CASSREGSTEAFF
TGCGCCAGCAGCCGGGAAGGGAGCACTGAAGCTTTCTTT
>TRBV6-5|NA|TRBJ2-7|TRBD2
CASRPKWGLANSYEQYF
TGTGCCAGCAGACCGAAATGGGGACTAGCCAACTCCTACGAGCAGTACTTC
>TRBV12-3/TRBV12-4|few|TRBJ1-2|NA
CASSLTRGGILGYTF
TGTGCCAGCAGCCTTACCAGGGGAGGGATTCTTGGCTACACCTTC
>TRBV11-2|few|TRBJ1-5|NA
CASSLGGSGNQPQHF
TGTGCCAGCAGCCTGGGGGGCTCCGGCAATCAGCCCCAGCATTTT
>TRBV7-2|NA|TRBJ2-5|TRBD2
CASSPRLAGQTQYF
TGTGCCAGCAGCCCCAGACTAGCGGGACAGACCCAGTACTTC
>TRBV6-6|NA|TRBJ1-6|NA
CASSYDSSYNSPLHF
TGTGCCAGCAGTTACGACAGCTCCTATAATTCACCCCTCCACTTT
>TRBV6-6|many|TRBJ1-2|NA
CASSYSIGGANYGYTF
TGTGCCAGCAGTTACTCGATCGGCGGAGCTAACTATGGCTACACCTTC
>TRBV7-3|NA|TRBJ1-1|NA
CASSSHPGASGNTEAFF
TGTGCCAGCAGCTCCCACCCGGGGGCCTCTGGGAACACTGAAGCTTTCTTT
>TRBV6-5|few|TRBJ2-1|TRBD2
CASSYMWRGSSYNEQFF
TGTGCCAGCAGTTACATGTGGCGGGGGAGCTCCTACAATGAGCAGTTCTTC
>TRBV7-2|NA|TRBJ1-5|NA
CASSPSINQPQHF
TGTGCCAGCAGCCCATCCATAAATCAGCCCCAGCATTTT
>TRBV12-3/TRBV12-4|NA|TRBJ1-1|NA
CASSYDRRTTEAFF
TGTGCCAGCAGTTACGATAGGAGGACCACTGAAGCTTTCTTT
>TRBV12-5|NA|TRBJ1-5|NA
CASGPGNQPQHF
TGTGCTAGTGGTCCGGGAAACCAGCCCCAGCATTTT
>TRBV4-3|few|TRBJ2-7|TRBD2
CASSQEVAGAYEQYF
TGCGCCAGCAGCCAAGAGGTAGCGGGGGCCTACGAGCAGTACTTC
>TRBV3-1|few|TRBJ2-7|TRBD2
CASSQGSGGRSYEQYF
TGTGCCAGCAGCCAAGGTAGCGGGGGCCGCTCCTACGAGCAGTACTTC